The clone carrying this TCR beta chain appeared a single time. Germline loops: CDR1 KGHDR, CDR2 SFDVKD. CDR3 length: 14 residues. The V gene lost 3 bases and the J gene lost 8 bases, with 12 bases spanning the gap. TCR beta chains were sequenced at survey level with immunoSEQ. Some clones are missing from TCRdb's copy, which holds only in-frame ones; the method was immunoSEQ multiplex PCR. The data show under 90,000 clones, with roughly 95% seen just once and 3.5% to 5.5% held by the top ten. This rearrangement joins TRBV24-1 to TRBJ2-2; D unresolved. The TCR sequence derives from a man aged 40-55 years with rheumatoid arthritis. Material for sequencing was PBMCs. For the CDR3, the DNA is TGTGCCACCAGTGATAGTGTAGTGGCTGGGGAGCTGTTTTTT. Protein: CATSDSVVAGELFF.